Below, one TCR beta chain is given with its context. The antigen is unknown. Trimming removed 5 bases from V and 1 base from J, with 14 bases in between. Germline CDR1 and CDR2: SGHAT and FQDESV (reference sequence). The CDR3 sequence is 15 residues long. This sample's time point: week 47, end of study. Topical imiquimod accompanied each vaccine dose, which consisted of 300 ug of mutant IDH1 20-mer peptide. Using immunoSEQ multiplex PCR, the repertoire was profiled, and TCRdb retains in-frame clones only, with some absent. The sample carries approximately 60,000 clones, about four fifths recorded once. The record originates from a study of a mutant IDH1 vaccine in newly diagnosed glioma. The wider study: Vaccination began 4-6 weeks post radiotherapy alone, or with temozolomide cycles.

The V and J genes are TRBV11-1 and TRBJ1-1; D remains unclear. Sequencing used PBMCs, obtained from a glioma patient whose treatment included an IDH1 peptide vaccine. The sequence was obtained from a woman aged 45-59 years with glioma. The CDR3 coding sequence is TGTGCCAGCAGCCTTCAAACGTGGACGAACACTGAAGCTTTCTTT. Its translation is CASSLQTWTNTEAFF.